This T cell receptor beta chain came from a study of blood T cell repertoires in COVID-19. The CDR3 length is 12 residues. From germline, CDR1 is SGHRS and CDR2 YFSETQ. V lost 4 bases and J 7 bases, leaving 9 bases between the germline ends. Using immunoSEQ multiplex PCR, the repertoire was profiled, and TCRdb retains in-frame clones only, with some absent. The sample includes 430,000 or so clones, 88% seen only once; the top ten take around 1.9%. As concerns this clone: Other DNA variants within this sample encode the same CDR3.

This chain connects TRBV5-1 to TRBJ2-1; possible D gene TRBD1, 6 bases. Sequenced material: PBMCs or T cells enriched from blood (not recorded which). The clonotype was recovered from a woman in her 40s who had recovered from COVID-19. CDR3 residues: CASSLQGNEQFF. The DNA for the CDR3 is TGCGCCAGCAGCCTTCAGGGGAATGAGCAGTTCTTC.